A single sample gave rise to the 12 T cell receptor beta chains below, sequenced in a study of T cells after yellow fever vaccination. In TCRdb, the 5' RACE reads were re-called with MiXCR into one record per CDR3 protein. This table has around 340,000 distinct CDR3 sequences, approximately 12% appearing once. Sequences were derived from CD4+ T cells sorted from PBMCs, sampled 15 days after the yellow fever booster vaccination. The source of these receptors is a man aged 18 to 30 who received the YFV17D yellow fever vaccine.

This clonotype was observed a few times. The chain has TRBV15 and TRBJ1-4; D is possibly TRBD1 (5 bases). The CDR3 sequence is 16 residues long. Between the trimmed V and J ends, which lost 0 bases and 7 bases, there was a span of 15 bases. The germline V gene encodes CDR1 LNHNV and CDR2 YYDKDF (reference sequence). CDR3 bases: TGTGCCACCAGCAGAGATCCAGGGTCGAGTGCTGAAAAACTGTTTTTT. It encodes CATSRDPGSSAEKLFF.

This clonotype has more than one count but fewer than ten. The chain has TRBV14 and TRBJ1-1; tentatively, D is TRBD1 (5 bases). The CDR3 has 14 residues. V was pared by 2 bases and J by 2 bases, with 9 bases between. Germline V gene lookup returns CDR1 SGHDN and CDR2 FVKESK. The CDR3 region has the DNA TGTGCCAGCAGCCAATGGGGGATTAACACTGAAGCTTTCTTT. It encodes CASSQWGINTEAFF.

The V call is TRBV4-2, the J call TRBJ1-5; TRBD1 is a possible D gene (6 bases). Germline-derived CDR1 and CDR2 are LGHNA and YNFKEQ. Trimming stripped 1 base from V and 6 bases from J, with 10 bases between. This CDR3 has 14 residues. The CDR3 here is CASSQVQGGQPQHF. Here the CDR3 DNA reads TGTGCCAGCAGCCAAGTACAGGGTGGTCAGCCCCAGCATTTT.

This clonotype has just a few counts. The chain has TRBV28 and TRBJ2-7; D remains unclear. Per the germline V gene, CDR1 is MDHEN and CDR2 is SYDVKM. V lost 2 bases and J lost 5, with 4 bases in between. This CDR3 has 11 residues. This chain's CDR3 is CASSLGHEQYF. In DNA form, the CDR3 reads TGTGCCAGCAGTTTAGGCCACGAGCAGTACTTC.

In DNA form, the CDR3 reads TGTGCCAGCAGTTACCGGAGACTGACAGATACGCAGTATTTT. Translation gives CASSYRRLTDTQYF. The chain uses TRBV6-2 or TRBV6-3 and TRBJ2-3, with unresolved D. Germline V gives CDR1 MNHEY, CDR2 SVGEGT. This CDR3 is built from 14 residues. V was trimmed by 2 bases and J by 3 bases, leaving 9 bases between them.

The rearrangement links TRBV7-3 to TRBJ1-1; D is unresolved. Trimming stripped 2 bases from V and 5 bases from J, with 12 bases between. CDR1 is SGHTA, CDR2 FQGTGA, per germline. The CDR3 is 14 residues long. The CDR3 nucleotides are TGTGCCAGCAGCTTATTGGGAAGCGGGACTGAAGCTTTCTTT. Translated, it gives CASSLLGSGTEAFF.

The chain combines TRBV7-2 with TRBJ2-5; D remains ambiguous. The germline V gene has CDR1 SGHTA and CDR2 FQGNSA. This CDR3 has 14 amino acids. The ends were cut back, 8 bases at V and 0 bases at J, with 13 bases in the middle. The DNA for the CDR3 is TGTGCCAGCCGCAGCTACGGGTACCAAGAGACCCAGTACTTC. It codes for CASRSYGYQETQYF.

The chain joins TRBV6-2 or TRBV6-3 to TRBJ2-5; possibly TRBD2 for D (5 bases). The V end lost 6 bases, the J end lost 5 bases, and 13 bases lay between the germline ends. Germline CDR1 MNHEY, CDR2 SVGEGT. CDR3 length: 13 residues. CDR3 sequence: CASREEDWETQYF. In DNA form, the CDR3 reads TGTGCCAGCAGGGAGGAGGACTGGGAGACCCAGTACTTC.

Here the CDR3 reads CASSLEIGGAGYTF. In nucleotides, the CDR3 is TGCGCCAGCAGCTTGGAGATAGGGGGCGCCGGCTACACCTTC. The rearrangement links TRBV5-1 to TRBJ1-2; 7 bases match TRBD1. Losses at the gene ends were 0 bases for V and 8 bases for J; bases not matched to a gene: 7. The germline CDR1 and CDR2 sequences are SGHRS and YFSETQ. CDR3 size: 14 residues. Variable domain in full (rest from reference TRBV5-1 and TRBJ1-2): KAGVTQTPRYLIKTRGQQVTLSCSPISGHRSVSWYQQTPGQGLQFLFEYFSETQRNKGNFPGRFSGRQFSNSRSEMNVSTLELGDSALYLCASSLEIGGAGYTFGSGTRLTVV.

This clonotype was seen just once. An end of the junction differs from the germline gene, which may be a read error. This chain joins TRBV4-2 and TRBJ2-7; 16 bases line up with TRBD2. The CDR3 consists of 19 residues. CDR1 and CDR2 from the germline V gene are LGHNA and YNFKEQ. CDR3 DNA sequence: TGTGCCATCAGCCAAGCTCCTCCGGGACTAGCGGGGGGGCTCTACGAGCAGTACTTC. It yields the protein CAISQAPPGLAGGLYEQYF.

The chain recombines TRBV28 with TRBJ2-7, with 12 bases matching TRBD2. The CDR3 contains 16 residues. The J segment lost 1 base and the V segment lost 3 bases, leaving 4 bases of the junction unmatched. Per germline, CDR1 MDHEN and CDR2 SYDVKM. In nucleotides, the CDR3 is TGTGCCAGCAGTTTGAGGCTAGCGGGGGGGTCCTACGAGCAGTACGTC. Its translation is CASSLRLAGGSYEQYV.

The chain has TRBV2 and TRBJ2-1; perhaps TRBD1 as D (5 bases). This CDR3 contains 16 residues. Germline lookup yields CDR1 SNHLY and CDR2 FYNNEI. Deletions cut 8 bases from V and 2 bases from J, with 19 bases between. The CDR3 spells CASGADGRATYNEQFF. The CDR3 nucleotides read TGTGCCAGCGGGGCAGATGGCAGGGCAACCTACAATGAGCAGTTCTTC.